The 9 T cell receptor beta chains below were found in one sample sequenced in a study of cytomegalovirus exposure and HLA in healthy donors. The PCR employed 60 Vbeta primers together with 13 Jbeta primers. Produced via immunoSEQ multiplex PCR; TCRdb's table is partial and in-frame only. The profile covers under 200,000 clones, with 65% to 90% appearing a single time and less than 2.5% taken by the ten largest. Material for sequencing was PBMCs. The receptor source for this set is a male donor in good health and CMV-seronegative.

V and J are TRBV5-5 and TRBJ1-1; the D gene is possibly TRBD1 (5 bases). From germline, CDR1 is SGHKS and CDR2 YYEKEE (reference sequence). This CDR3 contains 13 residues. Trimming removed 4 bases at V and 6 bases at J, with 13 bases between. The CDR3 protein is CASSGSGQPEAFF. The CDR3 DNA is TGTGCCAGCAGCGGGTCAGGGCAACCTGAAGCTTTCTTT.

The chain combines TRBV21-1 with TRBJ1-5. TRBV21-1 is deemed a pseudogene. The CDR3 length is 17 residues. CDR3 sequence: CASILRTGGDGNQPQHF. Written as DNA, the CDR3 is TGTGCCAGCATCCTGCGGACCGGCGGGGATGGCAATCAGCCCCAGCATTTT.

V and J are TRBV19 and TRBJ1-1; no reliable D call. Germline V lookup: CDR1 LNHDA, CDR2 SQIVND (reference sequence). The V end lost 7 bases, the J end lost 1 base, and 10 bases lay between the germline ends. This CDR3 region has 13 residues. CDR3 protein: CASKRLPNTEAFF. The DNA of the CDR3 is TGTGCCAGTAAGCGGCTGCCGAACACTGAAGCTTTCTTT.

This sequence joins TRBV6-4 and TRBJ2-1; 9 bases align to TRBD2. The V gene's germline CDR1 is MRHNA and CDR2 SNTAGT. The CDR3 covers 16 residues. J was trimmed by 7 bases and V by 5 bases; bases with no gene match: 12. This CDR3 is CASSREAGGSANEQFF. CDR3 DNA: TGTGCCAGCAGTAGAGAAGCGGGGGGCTCAGCAAATGAGCAGTTCTTC.

V is TRBV9 and J is TRBJ1-2; the match to TRBD1 covers 7 bases. CDR1 is SGDLS, CDR2 YYNGEE, per germline. V lost 4 bases to trimming and J lost 7 bases; unmatched junction nucleotides: 13. This CDR3 is built from 15 residues. The CDR3: CASSRGKAGGFGYTF. CDR3 coding DNA: TGTGCCAGCAGCCGGGGCAAGGCAGGGGGTTTTGGCTACACCTTC.

The chain has TRBV4-1 and TRBJ1-2, with 9 bases identical to TRBD1. Per germline, CDR1 MGHRA and CDR2 YSYEKL. The CDR3 is 17 residues long. The V gene end was trimmed by 1 base and the J gene end by 4 bases; junction bases not matched to a gene: 10. Here the CDR3 reads CASSQAGQGSAGYGYTF. CDR3 nucleotides: TGCGCCAGCAGCCAAGCGGGACAGGGAAGCGCAGGCTATGGCTACACCTTC.

The V gene is TRBV18, the J gene TRBJ2-5; TRBD1 matches 9 bases. The DNA matches TRBJ2-7 better at its end, which makes the J call doubtful. CDR3 length: 15 amino acids. Germline V lookup: CDR1 KGHSH, CDR2 LQKENI. In nucleotides, the CDR3 is TGTGCCAGCTCACGATCGGGACAGGGATCCTACGAGCAGTACTTC. It translates to CASSRSGQGSYEQYF.

The chain carries TRBV5-4 and TRBJ2-5; TRBD1 matches 7 bases. CDR1 and CDR2 from the germline V gene are SGHNT and YYREEE (reference sequence). This CDR3 region has 14 residues. V lost 4 bases, J lost 5 bases, and 8 bases stayed unmatched. The CDR3 sequence: CASSPRQGWETQYF. CDR3 DNA: TGTGCCAGCAGCCCACGACAGGGATGGGAGACCCAGTACTTC.

This chain links TRBV2 with TRBJ2-1; 9 bases agree with TRBD2. Unmatched junction bases numbered 2, after V lost 3 bases and J lost 5 bases. Germline lookup yields CDR1 SNHLY and CDR2 FYNNEI. This CDR3 comprises 14 residues. CDR3 sequence reads: CASSDGLANNEQFF. The CDR3 nucleotides read TGTGCCAGCAGTGATGGACTAGCGAACAATGAGCAGTTCTTC.